This T cell receptor (beta chain) came from a study of blood T cell repertoires in COVID-19. This CDR3 spans 12 amino acids. Germline assignment: CDR1 LGHDT and CDR2 YNNKEL (reference sequence). For this clone: A junction end diverges from the germline sequence, so it may reflect a read error.

Assay: immunoSEQ multiplex PCR; the TCRdb copy retains only in-frame clones and omits some. The sample lists about 250,000 clones, approximately 83% occurring once. Participants spanned ages roughly 18 to 95 years and resided in 20 to 30 US areas. This clonotype was sampled from a woman aged 25 to 39 who had recovered from COVID-19. This chain links TRBV3-1 (or the pseudogene TRBV3-2) with TRBJ2-3; 9 bases agree with TRBD1. The sample taken for sequencing was PBMCs or T cells enriched from blood (not recorded which). CDR3 residues: CASSQDLGQGVF. The CDR3 region has the DNA TGTGCCAGCAGCCAAGATCTGGGACAGGGTGTCTTT.